The 2 T cell receptor beta chains listed next were all sequenced from one sample in a study of blood T cell repertoires in COVID-19. Libraries were prepared by immunoSEQ multiplex PCR; TCRdb keeps only in-frame clonotypes and omits some of them. The table shows fewer than 250,000 clones, with more than 75% occurring only once. The sequenced sample was PBMCs or T cells enriched from blood (not recorded which). The receptors shown here come from a man younger than 40 in a cohort exposed to, infected with or recovered from COVID-19 (not recorded which).

DNA of the CDR3: TGCAGCGTTGAAGAAGACAGGACAGCCTACAATGAGCAGTTCTTC. Residues: CSVEEDRTAYNEQFF. This sequence joins TRBV29-1 and TRBJ2-1, with D tentatively TRBD1 (6 bases). The ends were cut back, 0 bases at V and 2 bases at J, with 11 bases in the middle. This CDR3 is built from 15 residues. Germline V gene data show CDR1 as SQVTM and CDR2 as ANQGSEA.

The CDR3, as DNA: TGTGCCACCAGTAAGACAGGGGACTCTGGAAACACCATATATTTT. This encodes CATSKTGDSGNTIYF. The chain employs TRBV24-1 and TRBJ1-3; 8 bases map to TRBD1. From germline, CDR1 is KGHDR and CDR2 SFDVKD. The CDR3 contains 15 residues. V was pared by 6 bases and J by 0 bases, with 3 bases of the junction left unmatched.